The 28 T cell receptor beta chains listed next were all sequenced from one sample in a study of graft-versus-host responses after intestinal transplantation. These receptors are not linked to any known antigen. Some clones are missing from TCRdb's copy, which holds only in-frame ones; the method was immunoSEQ multiplex PCR. The data show about 36,000 clones, 94% seen once. The specimen was unstimulated CD4+ T cells sorted from spleen or lymph node cells, collected before transplant. These receptors came from a human donor who was the organ donor for an intestinal transplant.

This chain connects TRBV7-2 to TRBJ2-7; 8 positions match TRBD1. This CDR3 is 17 amino acids long. CDR1 is SGHTA, CDR2 FQGNSA, per germline. V trimming: 2 bases; J trimming: 3 bases; junction bases outside the gene matches: 12. The CDR3 DNA is TGTGCCAGCAGCTTAAGAACGCCGGGGACAGGTGACTACGAGCAGTACTTC. This translates into CASSLRTPGTGDYEQYF.

The rearrangement links TRBV28 to TRBJ2-1; no firm D call. Trimming took 11 bases from V and 2 from J, leaving 16 bases between them. This CDR3 contains 14 residues. Germline V CDR1 and CDR2: MDHEN, SYDVKM. CDR3 loop: CASHSPFTYNEQFF. Here the CDR3 DNA reads TGTGCCTCCCACTCCCCGTTCACCTACAATGAGCAGTTCTTC.

The chain recombines TRBV6-5 with TRBJ2-7; possible D gene TRBD2, 6 bases. From germline, CDR1 is MNHEY and CDR2 SVGAGI. The V end was cut by 4 bases, the J end by 3 bases, with 10 bases between. The CDR3 has 13 residues. CDR3 sequence: CASSLTEGYEQYF. CDR3 coding DNA: TGTGCCAGCAGTTTAACGGAGGGCTACGAGCAGTACTTC.

The chain couples TRBV29-1 to TRBJ1-1, with no clear D. Trimming stripped 4 bases from V and 6 bases from J, with 15 bases between. CDR1 and CDR2 from the germline V gene are SQVTM and ANQGSEA. The length of the CDR3 is 13 residues. The CDR3 DNA reads as TGCAGCGTTGCGCGGCCCCTTAACCCTGAAGCTTTCTTT. Its protein is CSVARPLNPEAFF.

The V call is TRBV6-4, the J call TRBJ2-7, with TRBD1 matching over 11 bases. Germline loops: CDR1 MRHNA, CDR2 SNTAGT. CDR3 length: 17 residues. The V segment lost 4 bases and the J segment 0 bases; nucleotides outside the gene matches: 8. The CDR3 reads CASSVPGTGGSSYEQYF. The CDR3 DNA follows: TGTGCCAGCAGTGTCCCCGGGACAGGGGGTAGCTCCTACGAGCAGTACTTC.

The chain has TRBV7-2 and TRBJ2-2; D perhaps matches TRBD1 (5 bases). CDR3 length: 15 amino acids. V lost 5 bases and J 4 bases, leaving 14 bases between the germline ends. Germline V gene data show CDR1 as SGHTA and CDR2 as FQGNSA. The CDR3 nucleotides read TGTGCCAGCAGCCCCCTCGACAGTATCACCGGGGAGCTGTTTTTT. It is translated as CASSPLDSITGELFF. Full variable domain (missing parts from reference TRBV7-2 and TRBJ2-2): GAGVSQSPSNKVTEKGKDVELRCDPISGHTALYWYRQSLGQGLEFLIYFQGNSAPDKSGLPSDRFSAERTGGSVSTLTIQRTQQEDSAVYLCASSPLDSITGELFFGEGSRLTVL.

This clone came up once. CDR3 DNA sequence: TGTGCCAGCAGTGCAACAGGGCCCGCCTACAATGAGCAGTTCTTC. As protein: CASSATGPAYNEQFF. The chain combines TRBV2 with TRBJ2-1, with D tentatively TRBD1 (6 bases). Per the germline V gene, CDR1 is SNHLY and CDR2 is FYNNEI. Trimming shortened V by 4 bases and J by 2 bases, and 12 bases separated the two germline ends. This CDR3 comprises 15 residues.

The chain uses TRBV10-3 and TRBJ2-3; TRBD1 matches at 7 bases. The CDR3 covers 15 residues. V trimming: 7 bases; J trimming: 1 base; junction bases outside the gene matches: 8. Looked up from germline, CDR1 is ENHRY and CDR2 is SYGVKD. The CDR3 region has the DNA TGTGCCATCAACACCCGAACAGGGGGCACAGATACGCAGTATTTT. Translation gives CAINTRTGGTDTQYF.

The chain joins TRBV7-3 to TRBJ1-1; D remains ambiguous. V lost 3 bases, J lost 0 bases, and 11 bases lay in between. The CDR3 is 15 residues long. The germline CDR1 and CDR2 sequences are SGHTA and FQGTGA. This chain's CDR3 is CASSLMCKLNTEAFF. The CDR3 region has the DNA TGTGCCAGCAGCTTGATGTGCAAACTGAACACTGAAGCTTTCTTT.

The rearrangement uses TRBV30 and TRBJ1-4; unclear D gene. The CDR3 covers 10 residues. The germline V gene has CDR1 GTSNPN and CDR2 SVGIG (reference sequence). Between the trimmed V and J ends, which lost 5 bases and 5 bases, there was a span of 3 bases. CDR3 protein: CAWVNEKLFF. CDR3 nucleotides: TGTGCCTGGGTGAATGAAAAACTGTTTTTT.

This clone turned up a few times. The V call is TRBV10-3, the J call TRBJ1-3; D is unclear. The length of the CDR3 is 13 residues. Per germline, CDR1 ENHRY and CDR2 SYGVKD. Between the trimmed V and J ends, which lost 4 bases and 1 base, there was a span of 5 bases. CDR3 DNA sequence: TGTGCCATCAGTGTTAAGTCTGGAAACACCATATATTTT. Amino acids: CAISVKSGNTIYF.

The chain combines TRBV10-2 with TRBJ2-7; TRBD1 agrees at 8 bases. V shed 8 bases, J shed 4 bases, and the junction held 10 bases outside the gene matches. The V gene's germline CDR1 is WSHSY and CDR2 SAAADI. This CDR3 contains 14 residues. CDR3 protein: CASRTGTKAYEQYF. The CDR3 coding sequence is TGCGCCAGCCGGACAGGGACAAAGGCATACGAGCAGTACTTC.

V is TRBV4-3 and J is TRBJ1-3, with D tentatively TRBD1 (6 bases). Germline loops: CDR1 LGHNA, CDR2 YSLEER. The V gene lost 4 bases and the J gene lost 3 bases, with 16 bases spanning the gap. The CDR3 covers 16 residues. CDR3 DNA: TGCGCCAGCAGCCCCCGAGGGGGGGCGGGTGGAAACACCATATATTTT. Its translation is CASSPRGGAGGNTIYF.

The chain is built from TRBV5-1 and TRBJ1-3; D unresolved. There are 16 residues in the CDR3. Germline CDR1 reads SGHRS; CDR2 reads YFSETQ. The V end lost 0 bases, the J end lost 7 bases, and 17 bases lay between the germline ends. The CDR3 region is CASSLDGRPQENTIYF. The CDR3 bases are TGCGCCAGCAGCTTGGATGGACGCCCCCAGGAGAACACCATATATTTT.

The rearrangement links TRBV21-1 to TRBJ2-6; no check of the table's D call, TRBD2, against the DNA was made. TRBV21-1 is a pseudogene segment. This CDR3 region has 23 residues. DNA of the CDR3: TGTGCCAGCAGCAAAGGTCGTTCGTTGGTCCGGAGGGGCCCCCTCTCTGGGGCCAACGTCCTGACTTTC. It translates to CASSKGRSLVRRGPLSGANVLTF.

The gene calls are TRBV18 and TRBJ2-7; a possible D gene is TRBD2 (5 bases). The V and J ends lost 2 bases and 5 bases respectively, with 7 bases between them. The CDR3 spans 12 residues. Looked up from germline, CDR1 is KGHSH and CDR2 is LQKENI. This CDR3 is CASSPGSHEQYF. CDR3 coding DNA: TGTGCCAGCTCACCAGGGAGCCACGAGCAGTACTTC.

The rearrangement links TRBV19 to TRBJ2-3, with D unresolved. The CDR3 extends over 14 amino acids. The germline V and J ends were trimmed by 3 bases and 6 bases, with 13 bases remaining between them. Germline loops: CDR1 LNHDA, CDR2 SQIVND (reference sequence). CDR3 sequence: CASSISVDSDTQYF. As DNA, the CDR3 is TGTGCCAGTAGTATTTCGGTAGACTCGGATACGCAGTATTTT.

The V and J genes are TRBV7-2 and TRBJ1-2, with 7 bases aligning to TRBD1. V trimming: 2 bases; J trimming: 0 bases; junction bases outside the gene matches: 9. The CDR3 has 17 residues. Germline V gene data show CDR1 as SGHTA and CDR2 as FQGNSA. The CDR3 DNA follows: TGTGCCAGCAGCTTACCGACAGGGTCTACCTCTAACTATGGCTACACCTTC. It yields the protein CASSLPTGSTSNYGYTF.

The V and J genes are TRBV15 and TRBJ1-1; D gene ambiguous. Germline CDR1 LNHNV, CDR2 YYDKDF (reference sequence). This CDR3 spans 14 amino acids. Trimming took off 0 bases at V and 6 bases at J, with 11 bases between the two ends. CDR3 region: CATSRDLGGAEAFF. The CDR3 nucleotides are TGTGCCACCAGCAGAGATCTTGGCGGAGCTGAAGCTTTCTTT.

The CDR3 spells CASSLKEHRVSIYF. CDR3 bases: TGTGCCAGCAGTTTAAAAGAGCACAGGGTTTCCATATATTTT. The J gene is TRBJ1-3, the V gene TRBV28; possible D gene TRBD1, 6 bases. Deletions cut 2 bases from V and 11 bases from J, with 16 bases between. From germline, CDR1 is MDHEN and CDR2 SYDVKM. This CDR3 region has 14 residues.

This chain uses TRBV13 with TRBJ2-3; 10 bases agree with TRBD2. This CDR3 contains 17 residues. J lost 0 bases, V lost 3 bases, and 6 bases had no gene match. Germline loops: CDR1 PRHDT, CDR2 FYEKMQ (reference sequence). CDR3 region: CASSLGLAGASTDTQYF. The CDR3 DNA reads as TGTGCCAGCAGCTTGGGGCTAGCGGGGGCTAGCACAGATACGCAGTATTTT.

The V call is TRBV7-3, the J call TRBJ2-3; D unclear. The CDR3 has 14 residues. Germline lookup yields CDR1 SGHTA and CDR2 FQGTGA. The V end was cut by 2 bases, the J end by 0 bases, with 6 bases between. The CDR3 coding sequence is TGTGCCAGCAGCTTAGACGGGAGCACAGATACGCAGTATTTT. Translated: CASSLDGSTDTQYF.

The gene calls are TRBV6-4 and TRBJ2-3; the D gene is possibly TRBD2 (6 bases). V was clipped by 7 bases and J by 4 bases, with 15 bases between them. The CDR3 consists of 14 residues. The V gene's germline CDR1 is MRHNA and CDR2 SNTAGT. CDR3 nucleotides: TGTGCCAGCATCCCGGAGGGCTCGGCAGATACGCAGTATTTT. This gives the protein CASIPEGSADTQYF.

This rearrangement joins TRBV6-1 to TRBJ2-5; 7 nucleotides align to TRBD2. The CDR3 length is 15 residues. The J segment lost 1 base and the V segment lost 7 bases, leaving 9 bases of the junction unmatched. Germline V gives CDR1 MNHNS, CDR2 SASEGT. The chain's CDR3 is CASTEPGGGQETQYF. The CDR3 region has the DNA TGTGCCAGCACTGAGCCTGGGGGGGGCCAAGAGACCCAGTACTTC.

On this clone itself: This CDR3 is also generated by other DNA sequences in the sample. The chain joins TRBV5-1 to TRBJ1-5, with a tentative D call TRBD1 (5 bases). The CDR3 extends over 14 amino acids. CDR1 is SGHRS, CDR2 YFSETQ, per germline. Trimming pared 4 bases from V and 4 bases from J, leaving 12 bases between. CDR3 bases: TGCGCCAGCAGCCCTGACAGCAGGAATCAGCCCCAGCATTTT. Encoded protein: CASSPDSRNQPQHF.

This clone has a handful of counts. The V call is TRBV9, the J call TRBJ1-1; D unclear. The CDR3 loop spans 12 amino acids. Trimming removed 0 bases from V and 4 bases from J, with 4 bases in between. Germline V CDR1 and CDR2: SGDLS, YYNGEE. As DNA, the CDR3 is TGTGCCAGCAGCGTAGGGGGCACTGAAGCTTTCTTT. Translating gives CASSVGGTEAFF.

The chain couples TRBV4-3 to TRBJ1-2; D may be TRBD1 (5 bases). CDR1 and CDR2 from the germline V gene are LGHNA and YSLEER. The CDR3 covers 15 residues. Trimming cost V 4 bases and J 0 bases, with 12 bases left between them. CDR3 bases: TGCGCCAGCAGCCTCACCAGGGCCTCTAACTATGGCTACACCTTC. Translating gives CASSLTRASNYGYTF.

J is TRBJ2-2 and V is TRBV11-1; no clear D. Germline CDR1 reads SGHAT; CDR2 reads FQDESV (reference sequence). Trimming left V 7 bases short and J 5 bases short, with 5 bases between. The CDR3 extends over 11 amino acids. The CDR3 bases are TGTGCCAGCACCAGGACCGGGGAGCTGTTTTTT. Its translation is CASTRTGELFF.